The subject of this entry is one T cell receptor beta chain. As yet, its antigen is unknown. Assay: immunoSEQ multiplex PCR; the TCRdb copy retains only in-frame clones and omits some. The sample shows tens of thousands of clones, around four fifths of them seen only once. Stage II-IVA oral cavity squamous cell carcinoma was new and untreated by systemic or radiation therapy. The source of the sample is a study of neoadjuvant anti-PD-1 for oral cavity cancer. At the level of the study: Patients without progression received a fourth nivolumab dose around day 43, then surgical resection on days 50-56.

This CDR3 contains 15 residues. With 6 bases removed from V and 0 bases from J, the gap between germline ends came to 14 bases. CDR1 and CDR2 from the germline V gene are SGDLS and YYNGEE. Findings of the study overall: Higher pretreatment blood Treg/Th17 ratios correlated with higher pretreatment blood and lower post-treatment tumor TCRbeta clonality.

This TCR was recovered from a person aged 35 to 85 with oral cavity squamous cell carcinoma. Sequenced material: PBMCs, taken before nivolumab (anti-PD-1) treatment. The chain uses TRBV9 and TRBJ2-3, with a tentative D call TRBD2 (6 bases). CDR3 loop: CASNQLGGSTDTQYF. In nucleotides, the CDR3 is TGTGCCAGCAACCAACTCGGGGGTAGCACAGATACGCAGTATTTT.